Each of the 32 T cell receptor beta chains below was sequenced from the same sample in a study of blood T cell repertoires in COVID-19. Clones were sequenced by immunoSEQ multiplex PCR, and TCRdb holds only the in-frame ones, with some missing. The table has 180,000 or so clones, around 85% seen once. Source material: peripheral blood. The source is a man aged 45-60 years who had recovered from COVID-19.

The V gene is TRBV5-4, the J gene TRBJ2-7; 8 bases match TRBD2. The germline gives CDR1 SGHNT, CDR2 YYREEE (reference sequence). CDR3 length: 15 residues. J gave up 2 bases and V 6 bases, and 10 bases lay outside the gene matches. DNA for the CDR3: TGTGCCAGCACCCCTCGGGGGGGAAGCACCTACGAGCAGTACTTC. Translating gives CASTPRGGSTYEQYF.

The chain has TRBV7-2 and TRBJ2-2, with 12 nucleotides matching TRBD2. The CDR3 sequence is 16 residues long. V shed 6 bases, J shed 6 bases, and the junction held 8 bases outside the gene matches. The germline V gene encodes CDR1 SGHTA and CDR2 FQGNSA. CDR3 DNA sequence: TGTGCCAGCAGGCCACTAGCGGGGGGCGTGGCCGGGGAGCTGTTTTTT. Translation gives CASRPLAGGVAGELFF. The full variable domain, in which reference TRBV7-2 and TRBJ2-2 provide the parts outside the CDR3, is GAGVSQSPSNKVTEKGKDVELRCDPISGHTALYWYRQSLGQGLEFLIYFQGNSAPDKSGLPSDRFSAERTGGSVSTLTIQRTQQEDSAVYLCASRPLAGGVAGELFFGEGSRLTVL.

The chain carries TRBV15 and TRBJ1-3; D gene uncertain. The germline V gene has CDR1 LNHNV and CDR2 YYDKDF (reference sequence). CDR3 size: 15 residues. With 1 base removed from V and 0 bases from J, the gap between germline ends came to 7 bases. The CDR3 region has the DNA TGTGCCACCAGCAGAGGGCCAACCTCTGGAAACACCATATATTTT. This sequence encodes CATSRGPTSGNTIYF.

The chain couples TRBV19 to TRBJ1-2, with 8 bases fitting TRBD1. V dropped 7 bases and J dropped 2; count of bases not matched to a gene: 9. This CDR3 region has 15 residues. The germline CDR1 and CDR2 sequences are LNHDA and SQIVND (reference sequence). CDR3 bases: TGTGCCAGTACCACACGGGACAGGCAGAACTATGGCTACACCTTC. This encodes CASTTRDRQNYGYTF.

CDR3 bases: TGTGCCAGCAGAACACAGGGGACCGAAGAGACCCAGTACTTC. Its protein product is CASRTQGTEETQYF. The rearrangement joins TRBV5-4 to TRBJ2-5, with 7 bases identical to TRBD1. V dropped 5 bases and J dropped 3; count of bases not matched to a gene: 7. Germline CDR1 is SGHNT and CDR2 is YYREEE (reference sequence). The CDR3 contains 14 residues.

The chain recombines TRBV25-1 with TRBJ1-1, with D possibly being TRBD1 (5 bases). Trimming removed 2 bases at V and 2 bases at J, with 15 bases between. CDR1 is MGHDK and CDR2 is SYGVNS in the germline V gene. The CDR3 contains 16 residues. DNA for the CDR3: TGTGCCAGCAGTGAAACATGGGGGGTAGGTAACACTGAAGCTTTCTTT. Translation gives CASSETWGVGNTEAFF.

The chain recombines TRBV19 with TRBJ2-7, with 10 bases lining up with TRBD1. J gave up 4 bases and V 3 bases, and 3 bases lay outside the gene matches. Germline-derived CDR1 and CDR2 are LNHDA and SQIVND (reference sequence). The CDR3 sequence is 14 residues long. The CDR3 loop is CASSIGTGDYEQYF. The CDR3 DNA follows: TGTGCCAGTAGTATTGGGACAGGGGATTACGAGCAGTACTTC.

This rearrangement joins TRBV2 to TRBJ1-6; D might be TRBD1 (6 bases). With 4 bases removed from V and 7 bases from J, the gap between germline ends came to 11 bases. Germline CDR1 is SNHLY and CDR2 is FYNNEI. The CDR3 is 14 residues long. CDR3: CASSGGTHNSPLHF. As DNA, the CDR3 is TGTGCCAGCAGTGGTGGGACACACAATTCACCCCTCCACTTT.

This clone was recorded once. This chain uses TRBV20-1 with TRBJ2-7; D remains unclear. The CDR3 extends over 12 amino acids. In germline, CDR1 is DFQATT, CDR2 SNEGSKA (reference sequence). V lost 3 bases, J lost 0 bases, and 6 bases lay in between. The CDR3 DNA reads TGCAGTGCTAGTCTCGGCTCCTACGAGCAGTACTTC. The encoded protein is CSASLGSYEQYF.

The rearrangement uses TRBV5-1 and TRBJ2-3, with TRBD2 as a possible D gene (6 bases). The germline gives CDR1 SGHRS, CDR2 YFSETQ. V lost 8 bases, J lost 0 bases, and 16 bases lay in between. The length of the CDR3 is 15 residues. In DNA, the CDR3 is TGCGCCAGTAAACCCCCGGGACTCAGCACAGATACGCAGTATTTT. It is translated as CASKPPGLSTDTQYF. The entire variable domain, with the rest obtained from reference TRBV5-1 and TRBJ2-3, is as follows: KAGVTQTPRYLIKTRGQQVTLSCSPISGHRSVSWYQQTPGQGLQFLFEYFSETQRNKGNFPGRFSGRQFSNSRSEMNVSTLELGDSALYLCASKPPGLSTDTQYFGPGTRLTVL.

The genes are TRBV24-1 and TRBJ2-2; tentatively, D is TRBD2 (6 bases). Trimming pared 9 bases from V and 1 base from J, leaving 17 bases between. CDR3 length: 16 residues. Germline V gene lookup returns CDR1 KGHDR and CDR2 SFDVKD. The CDR3 DNA reads TGTGCCACCCAAAGGGAAGGGACTGGGAACACCGGGGAGCTGTTTTTT. Translating gives CATQREGTGNTGELFF.

The V and J genes are TRBV7-9 and TRBJ1-4; D possibly corresponds to TRBD1 (6 bases). CDR3 length equals 15 residues. Germline-derived CDR1 and CDR2 are SEHNR and FQNEAQ (reference sequence). Trimming pared 5 bases from V and 2 bases from J, leaving 12 bases between. This chain's CDR3 is CASSLGRGTNEKLFF. The CDR3, as DNA: TGTGCCAGCAGCCTCGGGAGGGGGACTAATGAAAAACTGTTTTTT.

The chain carries TRBV7-2 and TRBJ1-5, with 9 bases matching TRBD1. Germline assignment: CDR1 SGHTA and CDR2 FQGNSA. V was clipped by 5 bases and J by 4 bases; unmatched bases: 3. The CDR3 spans 14 residues. CDR3 coding DNA: TGTGCCAGCAGCCCTGGGACAGGGAATCAGCCCCAGCATTTT. Translating gives CASSPGTGNQPQHF.

This clone was counted a few times. V usage is TRBV27 and J usage is TRBJ2-7; D might be TRBD2 (6 bases). This CDR3 comprises 12 residues. Trimming took 6 bases from V and 3 from J, leaving 9 bases between them. Germline-derived CDR1 and CDR2 are MNHEY and SMNVEV (reference sequence). The CDR3 nucleotides read TGTGCCAGCAGACGCGGGATCTACGAGCAGTACTTC. It codes for CASRRGIYEQYF.

The chain uses TRBV15 and TRBJ2-5; D may be TRBD2 (5 bases). V was clipped by 0 bases and J by 3 bases, with 8 bases between them. This CDR3 spans 14 amino acids. Germline V CDR1 and CDR2: LNHNV, YYDKDF (reference sequence). CDR3 sequence reads: CATSRDGKEETQYF. As DNA, the CDR3 is TGTGCCACCAGCAGAGACGGGAAGGAAGAGACCCAGTACTTC.

The J gene is TRBJ1-1, the V gene TRBV3-1 (or the pseudogene TRBV3-2); no reliable D call. The germline gives CDR1 LGHDT, CDR2 YNNKEL (reference sequence). This CDR3 is 15 amino acids long. V gave up 5 bases and J gave up 1 base, with 14 bases separating them. In DNA, the CDR3 is TGTGCCAGCAGCACCAGACCACAGCAGAACACTGAAGCTTTCTTT. Protein: CASSTRPQQNTEAFF.

The genes are TRBV2 and TRBJ2-2, with D tentatively TRBD1 (6 bases). Germline-derived CDR1 and CDR2 are SNHLY and FYNNEI. The CDR3 covers 14 residues. V lost 6 bases, J lost 2 bases, and 10 bases lay in between. CDR3 loop: CASSRTVNTGELFF. Here the CDR3 DNA reads TGTGCCAGCAGCAGGACAGTCAACACCGGGGAGCTGTTTTTT.

The chain links TRBV7-9 to TRBJ1-1; a possible D gene is TRBD1 (5 bases). The length of the CDR3 is 13 residues. Trimming pared 1 base from V and 8 bases from J, leaving 11 bases between. The germline gives CDR1 SEHNR, CDR2 FQNEAQ (reference sequence). CDR3 coding DNA: TGTGCCAGCAGCTTAGTCAGGGATGCAGAAGCTTTCTTT. Translation gives CASSLVRDAEAFF. The variable domain in full, completed from reference TRBV7-9 and TRBJ1-1, reads DTGVSQNPRHKITKRGQNVTFRCDPISEHNRLYWYRQTLGQGPEFLTYFQNEAQLEKSRLLSDRFSAERPKGSFSTLEIQRTEQGDSAMYLCASSLVRDAEAFFGQGTRLTVV.

This clone was seen more than once but under ten times. The chain carries TRBV9 and TRBJ2-5, with TRBD2 as a possible D gene (5 bases). The CDR3 spans 14 residues. CDR1 is SGDLS, CDR2 YYNGEE, per germline. Trimming removed 6 bases from V and 0 bases from J, with 12 bases in between. In nucleotides, the CDR3 is TGTGCCAGCACCACGGGGATGTACCAAGAGACCCAGTACTTC. This codes for CASTTGMYQETQYF. Combining the CDR3 with reference TRBV9 and TRBJ2-5 gives the whole variable domain DSGVTQTPKHLITATGQRVTLRCSPRSGDLSVYWYQQSLDQGLQFLIQYYNGEERAKGNILERFSAQQFPDLHSELNLSSLELGDSALYFCASTTGMYQETQYFGPGTRLLVL.

The chain recombines TRBV3-1 (or the pseudogene TRBV3-2) with TRBJ1-2; TRBD1 might be the D (6 bases). From germline, CDR1 is LGHDT and CDR2 YNNKEL (reference sequence). The CDR3 loop spans 14 amino acids. The V end lost 0 bases, the J end lost 2 bases, and 7 bases lay between the germline ends. In DNA, the CDR3 is TGTGCCAGCAGCCAAGAAACAGGGAACTATGGCTACACCTTC. It translates to CASSQETGNYGYTF.

V is TRBV7-2 and J is TRBJ2-2; weak D call: TRBD2 (6 bases). The CDR3 loop spans 15 amino acids. CDR1 and CDR2 (germline): SGHTA, FQGNSA. The V end lost 4 bases, the J end lost 1 base, and 10 bases lay between the germline ends. The CDR3 loop is CASSSGLLNTGELFF. CDR3 DNA sequence: TGTGCCAGCAGCTCGGGACTTCTGAACACCGGGGAGCTGTTTTTT. Combining the CDR3 with reference TRBV7-2 and TRBJ2-2 gives the whole variable domain GAGVSQSPSNKVTEKGKDVELRCDPISGHTALYWYRQSLGQGLEFLIYFQGNSAPDKSGLPSDRFSAERTGGSVSTLTIQRTQQEDSAVYLCASSSGLLNTGELFFGEGSRLTVL.

The chain uses TRBV10-1 and TRBJ2-2; D remains ambiguous. Germline assignment: CDR1 WNHNN and CDR2 SYGVQD (reference sequence). Trimming shortened V by 4 bases and J by 5 bases, and 8 bases separated the two germline ends. This CDR3 comprises 13 residues. The chain's CDR3 is CASSGAYTGELFF. CDR3 DNA sequence: TGCGCCAGCAGTGGAGCATATACCGGGGAGCTGTTTTTT.

The chain employs TRBV3-1 (or the pseudogene TRBV3-2) and TRBJ1-2, with 7 bases matching TRBD1. The CDR3 runs 14 residues. The J segment lost 4 bases and the V segment lost 5 bases, leaving 7 bases of the junction unmatched. The V gene's germline CDR1 is LGHDT and CDR2 YNNKEL (reference sequence). The CDR3 bases are TGTGCCAGCAGCTATAAGGGACAGACCTATGGCTACACCTTC. This encodes CASSYKGQTYGYTF.

V usage is TRBV28 and J usage is TRBJ1-5, with D hard to call. Germline V lookup: CDR1 MDHEN, CDR2 SYDVKM. The CDR3 loop spans 13 amino acids. Trimming shortened V by 2 bases and J by 3 bases, and 5 bases separated the two germline ends. CDR3 in DNA: TGTGCCAGCAGTTTAGGCAACAATCAGCCCCAGCATTTT. Translation gives CASSLGNNQPQHF.

The CDR3 loop is CASSFTGDPYEQYF. CDR3 DNA: TGTGCCAGCAGTTTTACAGGAGATCCATACGAGCAGTACTTC. The J gene is TRBJ2-7, the V gene TRBV28, with a weak D call TRBD1 (5 bases). Germline CDR1 MDHEN, CDR2 SYDVKM. This CDR3 comprises 14 residues. With 3 bases removed from V and 4 bases from J, the gap between germline ends came to 13 bases.

This clone was seen once. The chain uses TRBV11-3 and TRBJ2-1, with 14 bases aligning to TRBD2. Losses at the gene ends were 2 bases for V and 10 bases for J; bases not matched to a gene: 7. Germline-derived CDR1 and CDR2 are SGHNT and YENEEA. This CDR3 is 16 amino acids long. The CDR3 coding sequence is TGTGCCAGCAGCTTATCCCAGGGACTAGCGGGAGAGGAGCAGTTCTTC. This encodes CASSLSQGLAGEEQFF.

The chain joins TRBV7-2 to TRBJ2-5; perhaps TRBD2 as D (6 bases). This CDR3 is 16 amino acids long. CDR1 and CDR2 from the germline V gene are SGHTA and FQGNSA. V gave up 6 bases and J gave up 6 bases, with 23 bases separating them. The CDR3 nucleotides read TGTGCCAGCAGTTATAGTTCGGTCGGGGGTATCAAGACCCAGTACTTC. Its translation: CASSYSSVGGIKTQYF. Using reference TRBV7-2 and TRBJ2-5 for the parts outside the CDR3, the full variable domain is GAGVSQSPSNKVTEKGKDVELRCDPISGHTALYWYRQSLGQGLEFLIYFQGNSAPDKSGLPSDRFSAERTGGSVSTLTIQRTQQEDSAVYLCASSYSSVGGIKTQYFGPGTRLLVL.

This chain joins TRBV5-1 and TRBJ1-2; possibly TRBD1 for D (5 bases). With 5 bases removed from V and 0 bases from J, the gap between germline ends came to 14 bases. The length of the CDR3 is 15 residues. The germline gives CDR1 SGHRS, CDR2 YFSETQ. For the CDR3, the DNA is TGCGCCAGCAGGCCCGCGGAGGGACCTAACTATGGCTACACCTTC. Protein: CASRPAEGPNYGYTF. The full variable domain, with the rest looked up from reference TRBV5-1 and TRBJ1-2, is KAGVTQTPRYLIKTRGQQVTLSCSPISGHRSVSWYQQTPGQGLQFLFEYFSETQRNKGNFPGRFSGRQFSNSRSEMNVSTLELGDSALYLCASRPAEGPNYGYTFGSGTRLTVV.

CDR3 sequence reads: CASSIIAAGEQYF. CDR3 nucleotides: TGTGCCAGTAGTATTATCGCCGCGGGCGAGCAGTACTTC. The chain recombines TRBV19 with TRBJ2-7; D might be TRBD2 (5 bases). The CDR3 has 13 amino acids. With 3 bases removed from V and 6 bases from J, the gap between germline ends came to 12 bases. Germline CDR1 LNHDA, CDR2 SQIVND (reference sequence).

This clone was seen a few times. CDR3 amino acids: CASSLENYGYTF. Written as DNA, the CDR3 is TGTGCCAGTAGTCTCGAGAACTATGGCTACACCTTC. The chain combines TRBV19 with TRBJ1-2; D remains unclear. V gave up 5 bases and J gave up 2 bases, with 6 bases separating them. Germline V gene lookup returns CDR1 LNHDA and CDR2 SQIVND (reference sequence). This CDR3 spans 12 amino acids.

The chain is built from TRBV3-1 (or the pseudogene TRBV3-2) and TRBJ1-3; D perhaps matches TRBD1 (5 bases). Trimming removed 4 bases at V and 2 bases at J, with 9 bases between. CDR3 length equals 14 residues. The V gene's germline CDR1 is LGHDT and CDR2 YNNKEL (reference sequence). CDR3 sequence (DNA): TGTGCCAGCAGCCCGGGGGTGACTGGAAACACCATATATTTT. Translating gives CASSPGVTGNTIYF.

The chain is built from TRBV25-1 and TRBJ2-7; the D gene is possibly TRBD1 (5 bases). This CDR3 is 11 amino acids long. Trimming took 8 bases from V and 3 from J, leaving 8 bases between them. Germline CDR1 reads MGHDK; CDR2 reads SYGVNS. The CDR3 bases are TGTGCCAGCGCAGGGTTCTACGAGCAGTACTTC. It yields the protein CASAGFYEQYF.